The 23 T cell receptor beta chains below all came from one sample that was sequenced in a study of T cell responses to AZD1222 COVID-19 vaccine. Method: immunoSEQ multiplex PCR; TCRdb's copy keeps in-frame clones and lacks some. The data hold 95,000 to 150,000 clones, with 75% to 90% observed a single time. This specimen was peripheral blood, taken on day 0 of AZD1222 vaccination. The receptors derive from an adult in good health.

This chain joins TRBV4-1 and TRBJ1-2; D may be TRBD1 (5 bases). The CDR3 is 14 residues long. Germline values: CDR1 MGHRA, CDR2 YSYEKL. The V gene lost 3 bases and the J gene lost 2 bases, with 10 bases spanning the gap. CDR3 nucleotides: TGCGCCAGCAGCCAGGGGCCAGCAAACTATGGCTACACCTTC. Its translation: CASSQGPANYGYTF.

V usage is TRBV19 and J usage is TRBJ1-5, with D tentatively TRBD1 (6 bases). V lost 4 bases to trimming and J lost 1 base, with 17 bases between them. Germline V gene sequence: CDR1 LNHDA, CDR2 SQIVND (reference sequence). CDR3 length: 17 residues. DNA for the CDR3: TGTGCCAGTAGTACCCCTCGAGGGGGGATCAGCAATCAGCCCCAGCATTTT. Its translation: CASSTPRGGISNQPQHF. Complete variable domain (other parts from reference TRBV19 and TRBJ1-5): DGGITQSPKYLFRKEGQNVTLSCEQNLNHDAMYWYRQDPGQGLRLIYYSQIVNDFQKGDIAEGYSVSREKKESFPLTVTSAQKNPTAFYLCASSTPRGGISNQPQHFGDGTRLSIL.

J is TRBJ1-4 and V is TRBV18; D remains ambiguous. Looked up from germline, CDR1 is KGHSH and CDR2 is LQKENI. This CDR3 has 11 residues. Trimming removed 5 bases at V and 8 bases at J, with 6 bases between. The CDR3 sequence: CASSAAEKLFF. CDR3 coding DNA: TGTGCCAGCTCAGCGGCGGAAAAACTGTTTTTT. Looking up the rest from reference TRBV18 and TRBJ1-4 gives the full variable domain: NAGVMQNPRHLVRRRGQEARLRCSPMKGHSHVYWYRQLPEEGLKFMVYLQKENIIDESGMPKERFSAEFPKEGPSILRIQQVVRGDSAAYFCASSAAEKLFFGSGTQLSVL.

J is TRBJ2-4 and V is TRBV2; the match to TRBD2 covers 7 bases. CDR3 length equals 14 residues. The germline V gene encodes CDR1 SNHLY and CDR2 FYNNEI. The ends lost 7 bases at V and 0 bases at J; junction bases unmatched: 3. The CDR3 reads CASTGGRAKNIQYF. The CDR3 DNA follows: TGTGCCAGCACGGGGGGAAGAGCCAAAAACATTCAGTACTTC.

This clone was detected only once. The chain joins TRBV4-1 to TRBJ1-2, with D tentatively TRBD1 (6 bases). Trimming shortened V by 0 bases and J by 8 bases, and 16 bases separated the two germline ends. Germline V gene sequence: CDR1 MGHRA, CDR2 YSYEKL. The CDR3 totals 15 residues. CDR3 region: CASSQEPGAPRGYTF. The CDR3 nucleotides read TGCGCCAGCAGCCAAGAACCGGGGGCGCCGAGGGGCTACACCTTC.

The chain links TRBV5-1 to TRBJ1-1; TRBD1 aligns across 8 bases. Germline values: CDR1 SGHRS, CDR2 YFSETQ. Trimming at V came to 3 bases and at J to 4 bases, leaving 2 bases not matched to a gene. The CDR3 is 13 amino acids. The CDR3 protein is CASSSDRGTEAFF. The CDR3 nucleotides are TGCGCCAGCAGCTCTGACAGGGGCACTGAAGCTTTCTTT.

This sequence joins TRBV6-5 and TRBJ1-1; D not certain. CDR1 is MNHEY and CDR2 is SVGAGI in the germline V gene. This CDR3 spans 14 amino acids. The V gene lost 0 bases and the J gene lost 4 bases, with 9 bases spanning the gap. The CDR3 nucleotides read TGTGCCAGCAGTTACTCCTCGACGTCCACTGAAGCTTTCTTT. As protein: CASSYSSTSTEAFF.

The chain combines TRBV29-1 with TRBJ2-7, with TRBD2 matching over 12 bases. Germline values: CDR1 SQVTM, CDR2 ANQGSEA. The J segment lost 8 bases and the V segment lost 5 bases, leaving 10 bases of the junction unmatched. CDR3 size: 14 residues. CDR3 residues: CSVIGLAGSSKQYF. DNA of the CDR3: TGCAGCGTTATAGGACTAGCGGGGTCATCAAAGCAGTACTTC.

The chain has TRBV7-3 and TRBJ2-3; 8 nucleotides align to TRBD2. The length of the CDR3 is 14 residues. V lost 5 bases, J lost 6 bases, and 7 bases stayed unmatched. Germline CDR1 reads SGHTA; CDR2 reads FQGTGA. For the CDR3, the DNA is TGTGCCAGCAGCCCCGCGGGAGGCAGGGATACGCAGTATTTT. This codes for CASSPAGGRDTQYF.

V and J are TRBV5-4 and TRBJ1-6; no reliable D call. The V end lost 3 bases, the J end lost 0 bases, and 13 bases lay between the germline ends. Germline lookup yields CDR1 SGHNT and CDR2 YYREEE (reference sequence). CDR3 length: 17 amino acids. The CDR3 region has the DNA TGTGCCAGCAGCTCTGACATATTGAGCTCCTATAATTCACCCCTCCACTTT. Protein product: CASSSDILSSYNSPLHF.

This chain uses TRBV5-3 with TRBJ2-2; 9 bases align to TRBD1. TRBV5-3 is an open reading frame whose function is uncertain. The CDR3 contains 18 residues. V trimming: 6 bases; J trimming: 7 bases; junction bases outside the gene matches: 19. The CDR3 sequence is CARTSTFSGTGKDGELFF. Written as DNA, the CDR3 is TGTGCCAGAACCTCTACCTTCTCCGGGACAGGGAAGGACGGGGAGCTGTTTTTT.

The chain couples TRBV9 to TRBJ2-7; D gene unclear. The V end was cut by 1 base, the J end by 3 bases, with 8 bases between. The CDR3 has 13 residues. The germline CDR1 and CDR2 sequences are SGDLS and YYNGEE. The CDR3 here is CASSVTDNYEQYF. CDR3 nucleotides: TGTGCCAGCAGCGTAACCGACAACTACGAGCAGTACTTC.

The rearrangement links TRBV5-1 to TRBJ1-4; tentative D call: TRBD1 (6 bases). The CDR3 contains 17 residues. CDR1 SGHRS and CDR2 YFSETQ come from the germline V gene. V dropped 3 bases and J dropped 5 bases, with 20 bases sitting between them. CDR3 DNA sequence: TGCGCCAGCAGCTCGTCCACAGGGCCCAGGTGGAATGAAAAACTGTTTTTT. Translated: CASSSSTGPRWNEKLFF.

In its sample, this clone was seen once. The chain uses TRBV27 and TRBJ2-7, with 11 bases lining up with TRBD2. The CDR3 spans 15 residues. J gave up 3 bases and V 5 bases, and 6 bases lay outside the gene matches. The germline V gene encodes CDR1 MNHEY and CDR2 SMNVEV (reference sequence). DNA for the CDR3: TGTGCCAGCAGTCTACCGGGACTAGCGGTCTACGAGCAGTACTTC. As protein: CASSLPGLAVYEQYF.

The V gene is TRBV9, the J gene TRBJ1-2, with TRBD1 identical over 8 bases. This CDR3 is built from 16 residues. The germline V gene has CDR1 SGDLS and CDR2 YYNGEE. J was trimmed by 8 bases and V by 4 bases; bases with no gene match: 16. CDR3 sequence: CASSNPGTGFRGGYTF. Written as DNA, the CDR3 is TGTGCCAGCAGCAACCCCGGGACAGGCTTCCGGGGGGGCTACACCTTC. The full variable domain, rest sourced from reference TRBV9 and TRBJ1-2, is DSGVTQTPKHLITATGQRVTLRCSPRSGDLSVYWYQQSLDQGLQFLIQYYNGEERAKGNILERFSAQQFPDLHSELNLSSLELGDSALYFCASSNPGTGFRGGYTFGSGTRLTVV.

The chain combines TRBV3-1 (or the pseudogene TRBV3-2) with TRBJ1-2; TRBD1 matches 10 bases. CDR3 length equals 16 residues. From germline, CDR1 is LGHDT and CDR2 YNNKEL (reference sequence). With V trimmed by 2 bases and J by 4 bases, 7 bases remained unmatched. The CDR3 DNA reads TGTGCCAGCAGCCAAAACCCGGGACAGGGGAGCTATGGCTACACCTTC. Translation gives CASSQNPGQGSYGYTF.

This chain uses TRBV5-6 with TRBJ1-5; 11 nucleotides line up with TRBD1. Per germline, CDR1 SGHDT and CDR2 YYEEEE. CDR3 length equals 19 residues. V shed 3 bases, J shed 3 bases, and the junction held 14 bases outside the gene matches. The CDR3 loop reads CASSSRTGGLGTFNQPQHF. Here the CDR3 DNA reads TGTGCCAGCAGCTCCAGGACAGGGGGCCTTGGGACCTTCAATCAGCCCCAGCATTTT.

The chain couples TRBV30 to TRBJ2-7; D perhaps matches TRBD1 (6 bases). V shed 1 base and J shed 2 bases, with 15 bases lying between them. This CDR3 is 15 amino acids long. Per germline, CDR1 GTSNPN and CDR2 SVGIG (reference sequence). CDR3 sequence reads: CAWSETRQVAYEQYF. The CDR3 region has the DNA TGTGCCTGGAGTGAAACCCGACAGGTGGCCTACGAGCAGTACTTC.

The gene calls are TRBV9 and TRBJ2-6; no firm D call. CDR1 is SGDLS, CDR2 YYNGEE, per germline. V lost 0 bases and J lost 1, with 8 bases in between. This CDR3 comprises 16 residues. DNA of the CDR3: TGTGCCAGCAGCGTAGATCCTGGGTCTGGGGCCAACGTCCTGACTTTC. The encoded protein is CASSVDPGSGANVLTF.

V usage is TRBV7-6 and J usage is TRBJ2-7; 10 bases map to TRBD1. The CDR3 consists of 18 residues. The V and J ends lost 0 bases and 2 bases, in that order; junction bases with no gene match: 10. Germline lookup yields CDR1 SGHVS and CDR2 FNYEAQ. The chain's CDR3 is CASSLAVAGTGVTYEQYF. CDR3 coding DNA: TGTGCCAGCAGCTTAGCTGTTGCCGGGACAGGGGTAACCTACGAGCAGTACTTC.

The V and J genes are TRBV5-1 and TRBJ2-2; weak D call: TRBD1 (7 bases). This CDR3 region has 18 residues. From germline, CDR1 is SGHRS and CDR2 YFSETQ. V lost 0 bases and J 0 bases, leaving 15 bases between the germline ends. CDR3 DNA sequence: TGCGCCAGCAGCTTGGGGGCCGGGGGACAGTCGAACACCGGGGAGCTGTTTTTT. Translating it yields CASSLGAGGQSNTGELFF.

V usage is TRBV19 and J usage is TRBJ1-5, with 10 bases aligning to TRBD1. Germline V lookup: CDR1 LNHDA, CDR2 SQIVND (reference sequence). This CDR3 is built from 15 residues. The trim removed 10 bases at V and 3 bases at J, leaving 9 bases unmatched. CDR3: CATASGTGVNQPQHF. The DNA of the CDR3 is TGTGCCACCGCTAGCGGGACAGGGGTCAATCAGCCCCAGCATTTT.

The chain's CDR3 is CASSSTGGPISGEQYF. In nucleotides, the CDR3 is TGTGCCAGCAGTTCCACGGGGGGACCCATCTCCGGGGAGCAGTACTTC. This rearrangement joins TRBV28 to TRBJ2-7, with 7 bases matching TRBD2. Germline CDR1 is MDHEN and CDR2 is SYDVKM. The CDR3 is 16 amino acids. The V and J ends lost 4 bases and 7 bases, in that order; junction bases with no gene match: 16.